This T cell receptor (beta chain) was identified during a study of cytomegalovirus exposure and HLA in healthy donors. The V end lost 0 bases, the J end lost 7 bases, and 7 bases lay between the germline ends. The germline CDR1 and CDR2 sequences are GTSNPN and SVGIG (reference sequence). There are 12 residues in the CDR3. Amplification used 60 Vbeta primers and 13 Jbeta primers. The assay was immunoSEQ multiplex PCR, and TCRdb's table has in-frame clones only and misses some. This table has 6,000 to 8,500 clones, 51% appearing once. The sample consisted of PBMCs. The sequence derives from a man aged 30-40 years in good health and CMV-seropositive. The chain is built from TRBV30 and TRBJ1-5, with D unresolved. The CDR3 loop is CAWSVPGQPQHF. The CDR3 DNA follows: TGTGCCTGGAGTGTCCCCGGGCAGCCCCAGCATTTT.